A selection of T cell receptor beta chains follows, all from one sample in a study of T cell changes during pregnancy in multiple sclerosis. Sequenced by immunoSEQ multiplex PCR; TCRdb stores in-frame clones only, minus some. Here the sample spans fewer than 90,000 clones, 94% being singletons. Sequencing was performed on peripheral blood, taken in the third trimester of pregnancy. These receptors originate from a female donor with multiple sclerosis, enrolled in a pregnancy study. CDR3s include the opening cysteine and the closing phenylalanine or tryptophan. The D gene is left open where the match is weak. Size values are once, few and many counts, or a class for expanded clones, and some rows have none.

J: TRBJ2-7; V: TRBV5-1; length: 13; size: .; D: .; DNA: TGCGCCAGCAGCTTAGTCCAGGGCCACGAGCAGTACTTC; CDR3: CASSLVQGHEQYF
J: TRBJ2-3; V: TRBV19; length: 15; size: once; D: .; DNA: TGTGCCAGTAATGGGCGAGCAGCTAGCACAGATACGCAGTATTTT; CDR3: CASNGRAASTDTQYF
J: TRBJ1-2; V: TRBV27; length: 13; size: .; D: TRBD1; DNA: TGTGCCAGCAGTCTACAGGGGTACTATGGCTACACCTTC; CDR3: CASSLQGYYGYTF
J: TRBJ1-1; V: TRBV30; length: 13; size: .; D: .; DNA: TGTGCCTGGAGTGTAGGCGGGAACACTGAAGCTTTCTTT; CDR3: CAWSVGGNTEAFF
J: TRBJ1-5; V: TRBV23-1; length: 16; size: .; D: .; DNA: TGCGCCAGCAGTCAGGGAGACAAGTATAGCAATCAGCCCCAGCATTTT; CDR3: CASSQGDKYSNQPQHF
J: TRBJ2-1; V: TRBV19; length: 15; size: once; D: TRBD2; DNA: TGTGCCAGTAGTTTCGGGGGGAGCTCCTACAATGAGCAGTTCTTC; CDR3: CASSFGGSSYNEQFF
J: TRBJ2-3; V: TRBV18; length: 13; size: .; D: .; DNA: TGTGCCAGCTCACCTCCAATCACAGATACGCAGTATTTT; CDR3: CASSPPITDTQYF
J: TRBJ2-7; V: TRBV10-2; length: 15; size: .; D: TRBD2; DNA: TGCGCCAGCAGTGATACCGGGGGGAGGGATCGCGAGCAGTACTTC; CDR3: CASSDTGGRDREQYF
J: TRBJ2-3; V: TRBV30; length: 13; size: .; D: TRBD2; DNA: TGTGCCTGGAAGACTAGCGGAACAGATACGCAGTATTTT; CDR3: CAWKTSGTDTQYF
J: TRBJ2-2; V: TRBV27; length: 15; size: once; D: TRBD2; DNA: TGTGCCAGCAGTTTTTCGCCTAGCGGGACCGGGGAGCTGTTTTTT; CDR3: CASSFSPSGTGELFF
J: TRBJ2-1; V: TRBV6-6; length: 16; size: .; D: .; DNA: TGTGCCAGCAGTCAGACAGCGGGCCTGGACTACAATGAGCAGTTCTTC; CDR3: CASSQTAGLDYNEQFF
J: TRBJ2-7; V: TRBV7-2; length: 15; size: once; D: TRBD2; DNA: TGTGCCAGCAGCGAACCGGGACTAGCTCTCTACGAGCAGTACTTC; CDR3: CASSEPGLALYEQYF
J: TRBJ2-4; V: TRBV28; length: 19; size: .; D: TRBD2; DNA: TGTGCCAGCAGTTTCCCCCTAGCGGGGAACCAATTAGCCAAAAACATTCAGTACTTC; CDR3: CASSFPLAGNQLAKNIQYF
J: TRBJ2-2; V: TRBV9; length: 15; size: .; D: TRBD2; DNA: TGTGCCAGCAGCGAGAGCGGGAGGGGGGCCGGGGAGCTGTTTTTT; CDR3: CASSESGRGAGELFF
J: TRBJ2-1; V: TRBV10-2; length: 14; size: .; D: .; DNA: TGCGCCAGCAGTGATACAAGCTCCTACAATGAGCAGTTCTTC; CDR3: CASSDTSSYNEQFF
J: TRBJ2-6; V: TRBV6-9; length: 20; size: .; D: TRBD2; DNA: TGTGCCAGCAGTTCCTCCCCGGGGGGACTACCCGCTCCCGGGGCCAACGTCCTGACTTTC; CDR3: CASSSSPGGLPAPGANVLTF
J: TRBJ1-2; V: TRBV2; length: 13; size: .; D: TRBD1; DNA: TGTGCCACCAGGAGGGAACAGGGGAATGGCTACACCTTC; CDR3: CATRREQGNGYTF
J: TRBJ1-2; V: TRBV28; length: 14; size: .; D: TRBD1; DNA: TGTGCCAGCAGGACCCCCGGGACAGGGCTTAGGTACACCTTC; CDR3: CASRTPGTGLRYTF
J: TRBJ2-7; V: TRBV6-5; length: 13; size: .; D: .; DNA: TGTGCCAGCAGTTACTCTGGCTTCTACGAGCAGTACTTC; CDR3: CASSYSGFYEQYF
J: TRBJ1-4; V: TRBV28; length: 15; size: .; D: TRBD1; DNA: TGTGCCAGCAGTTTAAGGACAGGGGATTATGAAAAACTGTTTTTT; CDR3: CASSLRTGDYEKLFF
J: TRBJ2-1; V: TRBV18; length: 15; size: .; D: TRBD2; DNA: TGTGCCAGCTCACCACCGACTAGCGGGAGCTATGAGCAGTTCTTC; CDR3: CASSPPTSGSYEQFF
J: TRBJ1-2; V: TRBV19; length: 19; size: once; D: .; DNA: TGTGCCAGTAGTATTGGCAGGGAATACAGTCATAGAACTAACTATGGCTACACCTTC; CDR3: CASSIGREYSHRTNYGYTF
J: TRBJ2-3; V: TRBV27; length: 12; size: .; D: TRBD2; DNA: TGTGCCTCGGGACTAGCCGGAGATACGCAGTATTTT; CDR3: CASGLAGDTQYF
J: TRBJ2-1; V: TRBV21-1; length: 15; size: .; D: .; DNA: TGTGCCAGCATTACCCGGACTAGCGTCTACAATGAGCAGTTCTTC; CDR3: CASITRTSVYNEQFF
J: TRBJ1-4; V: TRBV28; length: 13; size: .; D: TRBD1; DNA: TGTGCCACCCTAGACAGGGGACAAGAAAAACTGTTTTTT; CDR3: CATLDRGQEKLFF
J: TRBJ1-1; V: TRBV11-3; length: 13; size: .; D: TRBD1; DNA: TGTGCCAGCAGCTATACAGGGGGTACTGAAGCTTTCTTT; CDR3: CASSYTGGTEAFF
J: TRBJ2-2; V: TRBV9; length: 16; size: .; D: .; DNA: TGTGCCAGCAGCGTAGTAGGGGCTTCGAACACCGGGGAGCTGTTTTTT; CDR3: CASSVVGASNTGELFF